The clone carrying this T cell receptor beta chain was observed a handful of times. Its target is unknown. The data were obtained in a study of blood T cells in healthy people across ages. Study-level information: Through template switching, about one barcoded beta molecule was captured per two T cells, as measured in model experiments.

Germline values: CDR1 MNHNY, CDR2 SVGAGI (reference sequence). V gave up 8 bases and J gave up 0 bases, with 11 bases separating them. This CDR3 is built from 14 residues. Study-wide results and caveats: Per-million-T-cell TCR beta diversity fell roughly linearly with age.

A second PCR of about 7 to 11 cycles used a sample-barcoded 5' primer and a J-beta primer mix. TCRdb analysed the 5' RACE reads with MiXCR anew, one entry per CDR3 protein. Among around 2 million distinct CDR3 sequences listed, around 40% were seen once. This chain connects TRBV6-6 to TRBJ1-5, with D uncertain. The sequence was collected from a human donor in good health. Input material: blood. The CDR3 is CASGSGLSNQPQHF. For the CDR3, the DNA is TGTGCCAGCGGGTCGGGTCTTAGCAATCAGCCCCAGCATTTT.